Each of the 27 T cell receptor beta chains below was sequenced from the same sample in a study of T cell responses to AZD1222 COVID-19 vaccine. Repertoires were generated with immunoSEQ multiplex PCR, while TCRdb's copy carries only in-frame clones and drops some. Here the sample spans approximately 52,000 clones, roughly 89% being singletons. The sequences come from peripheral blood, collected 28 days after the second AZD1222 dose. The receptors were sampled from an adult who received the AZD1222 COVID-19 vaccine.

V gene TRBV7-9 combines with J gene TRBJ1-1; 7 bases agree with TRBD1. Unmatched junction bases numbered 3, after V lost 4 bases and J lost 1 base. The CDR3 runs to 14 residues. Germline values: CDR1 SEHNR, CDR2 FQNEAQ (reference sequence). In DNA, the CDR3 is TGTGCCAGCAGCTCTTGGACAGGGAACACTGAAGCTTTCTTT. Translation: CASSSWTGNTEAFF.

V usage is TRBV5-1 and J usage is TRBJ1-1, with a possible D match to TRBD1 (6 bases). Trimming stripped 0 bases from V and 1 base from J, with 7 bases between. There are 14 residues in the CDR3. The germline V gene has CDR1 SGHRS and CDR2 YFSETQ. The CDR3 nucleotides are TGCGCCAGCAGCTTGGCCAGGGGGAACACTGAAGCTTTCTTT. Its translation is CASSLARGNTEAFF.

The rearrangement uses TRBV19 and TRBJ1-5; no reliable D call. Germline V gene data show CDR1 as LNHDA and CDR2 as SQIVND (reference sequence). This CDR3 spans 15 amino acids. Trimming left V 3 bases short and J 2 bases short, with 11 bases between. The CDR3 region has the DNA TGTGCCAGTAGTATCCTTGGGGATGGCAATCAGCCCCAGCATTTT. It is translated as CASSILGDGNQPQHF.

This chain joins TRBV7-2 and TRBJ1-2, with 7 bases matching TRBD1. Germline V gene data show CDR1 as SGHTA and CDR2 as FQGNSA. With 4 bases clipped from V and 6 bases from J, the junction kept 5 bases outside the gene matches. The CDR3 spans 13 residues. The CDR3 sequence is CASSSTGFDGYTF. The DNA of the CDR3 is TGTGCCAGCAGCTCGACAGGGTTCGATGGCTACACCTTC. The full variable domain, in which reference TRBV7-2 and TRBJ1-2 provide the parts outside the CDR3, is GAGVSQSPSNKVTEKGKDVELRCDPISGHTALYWYRQSLGQGLEFLIYFQGNSAPDKSGLPSDRFSAERTGGSVSTLTIQRTQQEDSAVYLCASSSTGFDGYTFGSGTRLTVV.

This clone was counted a few times. The V gene is TRBV9, the J gene TRBJ1-6, with 7 bases that match TRBD1. Germline assignment: CDR1 SGDLS and CDR2 YYNGEE. The CDR3 spans 15 residues. V gave up 0 bases and J gave up 7 bases; unmatched junction bases: 4. The CDR3 coding sequence is TGTGCCAGCAGCGTAGGACAGGGACCCAATTCACCCCTCCACTTT. This gives the protein CASSVGQGPNSPLHF.

V is TRBV3-1 (or the pseudogene TRBV3-2) and J is TRBJ1-2, with D unclear. Trimming removed 4 bases at V and 3 bases at J, with 15 bases between. Germline lookup yields CDR1 LGHDT and CDR2 YNNKEL (reference sequence). CDR3 length: 15 amino acids. CDR3 residues: CASSPWAGIDYGYTF. The CDR3 coding sequence is TGTGCCAGCAGCCCCTGGGCGGGGATCGACTATGGCTACACCTTC.

The chain has TRBV6-1 and TRBJ2-5; 10 positions match TRBD1. The germline V gene has CDR1 MNHNS and CDR2 SASEGT. After removal of 0 bases from V and 7 bases from J, the junction contained 2 bases not matched to a gene. The CDR3 is 14 residues long. The CDR3 DNA is TGTGCCAGCAGTGAAGCGGGACAGGGGTCGACCCAGTACTTC. Protein product: CASSEAGQGSTQYF.

The genes are TRBV24-1 and TRBJ2-3, with TRBD2 matching 7 bases. The germline CDR1 and CDR2 sequences are KGHDR and SFDVKD. This CDR3 region has 17 residues. V shed 7 bases, J shed 1 base, and the junction held 13 bases outside the gene matches. The CDR3 DNA reads TGTGCCACCAGCCCCGCCGGGAAGCGGGAAGGCACAGATACGCAGTATTTT. Translated: CATSPAGKREGTDTQYF.

This clone was seen a few times. V is TRBV21-1 and J is TRBJ1-6. TRBV21-1 is recorded as a pseudogene. This CDR3 region has 16 residues. In DNA, the CDR3 is TGTGCCAGCAGCAAAGTTGGGGCCAGGGAGTCCTCACCCCTCCACTTT. This sequence encodes CASSKVGARESSPLHF.

The CDR3 loop reads CASSSGLAGEGSKNIQYF. The CDR3 bases are TGTGCCAGCAGCTCAGGACTAGCGGGAGAAGGGTCCAAAAACATTCAGTACTTC. This chain uses TRBV7-9 with TRBJ2-4; 13 nucleotides agree with TRBD2. The length of the CDR3 is 18 residues. Germline V gene sequence: CDR1 SEHNR, CDR2 FQNEAQ (reference sequence). V gave up 4 bases and J gave up 2 bases; unmatched junction bases: 8.

The chain combines TRBV19 with TRBJ1-5; maybe TRBD1 (6 bases). V lost 6 bases and J lost 5, with 8 bases in between. This CDR3 region has 12 residues. The germline gives CDR1 LNHDA, CDR2 SQIVND (reference sequence). The CDR3 reads CASRQGDQPQHF. The CDR3 region has the DNA TGTGCCAGTAGACAGGGCGATCAGCCCCAGCATTTT.

The V gene is TRBV13, the J gene TRBJ2-1; D gene unclear. CDR1 PRHDT and CDR2 FYEKMQ come from the germline V gene (reference sequence). This CDR3 is 16 amino acids long. Trimming left V 6 bases short and J 0 bases short, with 15 bases between. CDR3 DNA sequence: TGTGCCAGCAGACTCCTTAGTGGGAACTCCTACAATGAGCAGTTCTTC. Encoded protein: CASRLLSGNSYNEQFF.

The chain joins TRBV6-5 to TRBJ1-1; TRBD1 aligns across 8 bases. Germline V gene sequence: CDR1 MNHEY, CDR2 SVGAGI. V gave up 6 bases and J gave up 5 bases; unmatched junction bases: 5. There are 13 residues in the CDR3. The CDR3 DNA reads TGTGCCAGCAGGAGGACAGGGCAAACTGAAGCTTTCTTT. Translating gives CASRRTGQTEAFF.

CDR3 sequence (DNA): TGCAGTGCTAGTCCCTCCGTTCCCTCCTACGAGCAGTACTTC. Translated: CSASPSVPSYEQYF. V and J are TRBV20-1 and TRBJ2-7; D remains ambiguous. This CDR3 has 14 residues. The germline V and J ends were trimmed by 3 bases and 0 bases, with 12 bases remaining between them. CDR1 and CDR2 from the germline V gene are DFQATT and SNEGSKA (reference sequence).

The chain has TRBV5-1 and TRBJ2-1; a weak D match, TRBD2 (6 bases). Per the germline V gene, CDR1 is SGHRS and CDR2 is YFSETQ. The V end lost 0 bases, the J end lost 3 bases, and 13 bases lay between the germline ends. This CDR3 region has 16 residues. CDR3 residues: CASSLAGKGGYNEQFF. CDR3 nucleotide sequence: TGCGCCAGCAGCTTGGCTGGGAAGGGAGGCTACAATGAGCAGTTCTTC.

A single count supports this clone. The chain joins TRBV2 to TRBJ2-3; TRBD2 matches at 15 bases. There are 16 residues in the CDR3. The trim removed 6 bases at V and 4 bases at J, leaving 5 bases unmatched. Germline loops: CDR1 SNHLY, CDR2 FYNNEI. CDR3 coding DNA: TGTGCCAGCAGCGATGGGACTAGCGGGAGGTCAGATACGCAGTATTTT. Translated: CASSDGTSGRSDTQYF.

The chain joins TRBV7-2 to TRBJ2-1, with 9 bases aligning to TRBD2. CDR1 SGHTA and CDR2 FQGNSA come from the germline V gene. J was trimmed by 4 bases and V by 0 bases; bases with no gene match: 1. The CDR3 loop spans 15 amino acids. CDR3 loop: CASSLAAGGYNEQFF. CDR3 nucleotides: TGTGCCAGCAGCTTAGCGGCGGGAGGGTACAATGAGCAGTTCTTC.

The chain employs TRBV7-3 and TRBJ2-7; D is unclear. Germline loops: CDR1 SGHTA, CDR2 FQGTGA. The CDR3 is made up of 13 amino acids. The ends were cut back, 5 bases at V and 2 bases at J, with 10 bases in the middle. CDR3 residues: CASSRGPTYEQYF. The CDR3 bases are TGTGCCAGCAGCAGAGGCCCCACCTACGAGCAGTACTTC.

In its sample, this clone was seen once. The chain has TRBV12-5 and TRBJ2-3; 10 nucleotides align to TRBD2. This CDR3 is built from 14 residues. With 7 bases clipped from V and 9 bases from J, the junction kept 10 bases outside the gene matches. Germline CDR1 and CDR2: LGHNT and FRNRAP. CDR3 amino acids: CASASSGGGATQYF. CDR3 bases: TGTGCTAGTGCCTCTAGCGGGGGCGGAGCGACGCAGTATTTT.

The chain has TRBV7-9 and TRBJ2-3; TRBD2 might be the D (5 bases). Deletions cut 1 base from V and 0 bases from J, with 11 bases between. CDR3 size: 16 residues. Germline lookup yields CDR1 SEHNR and CDR2 FQNEAQ (reference sequence). The CDR3 protein is CASSLGASRSTDTQYF. CDR3 nucleotide sequence: TGTGCCAGCAGCTTAGGGGCTAGCCGAAGCACAGATACGCAGTATTTT.

The chain links TRBV5-1 to TRBJ1-1, with D unresolved. CDR3 length equals 14 residues. The V end lost 4 bases, the J end lost 0 bases, and 10 bases lay between the germline ends. Germline CDR1 reads SGHRS; CDR2 reads YFSETQ. CDR3 region: CASSLGSVNTEAFF. DNA for the CDR3: TGCGCCAGCAGCCTAGGGTCGGTGAACACTGAAGCTTTCTTT.

The chain combines TRBV5-1 with TRBJ1-3; D gene unclear. Deletions cut 1 base from V and 2 bases from J, with 13 bases between. Germline values: CDR1 SGHRS, CDR2 YFSETQ. The CDR3 has 16 residues. The CDR3 sequence is CASSLMAVTAGNTIYF. CDR3 DNA sequence: TGCGCCAGCAGCTTGATGGCAGTCACCGCTGGAAACACCATATATTTT.

V usage is TRBV3-1 (or the pseudogene TRBV3-2) and J usage is TRBJ2-2; 9 nucleotides match TRBD1. Germline lookup yields CDR1 LGHDT and CDR2 YNNKEL (reference sequence). V gave up 4 bases and J gave up 7 bases; unmatched junction bases: 10. This CDR3 region has 16 residues. The CDR3 sequence is CASSRTTGGAGGELFF. CDR3 coding DNA: TGTGCCAGCAGCCGGACTACAGGGGGCGCGGGCGGGGAGCTGTTTTTT.

The chain links TRBV12-1 to TRBJ1-1. TRBV12-1 is a known pseudogene. There are 12 residues in the CDR3. CDR3 in DNA: TGTGCCAGCAGCTTACCGCCCACTGAAGCTTTCTTT. This gives the protein CASSLPPTEAFF.

V gene TRBV29-1 combines with J gene TRBJ2-5; D remains ambiguous. V gave up 6 bases and J gave up 4 bases, with 6 bases separating them. The CDR3 is made up of 10 amino acids. Germline V gene lookup returns CDR1 SQVTM and CDR2 ANQGSEA. As DNA, the CDR3 is TGCAGCGTCAAGGTAGAGACCCAGTACTTC. This gives the protein CSVKVETQYF.

The chain combines TRBV7-2 with TRBJ1-5; no definite D call. V gave up 1 base and J gave up 2 bases, with 9 bases separating them. CDR1 and CDR2 from the germline V gene are SGHTA and FQGNSA. The CDR3 is 15 residues long. The CDR3 DNA reads TGTGCCAGCAGCTTAGACGGCGGGGGCAATCAGCCCCAGCATTTT. Its translation: CASSLDGGGNQPQHF.

This clone turned up a few times. The V call is TRBV7-3, the J call TRBJ2-2; no clear D. The V gene's germline CDR1 is SGHTA and CDR2 FQGTGA. V was pared by 4 bases and J by 3 bases, with 6 bases between. The CDR3 spans 13 residues. CDR3 nucleotide sequence: TGTGCCAGCAGCTCGACATACACCGGGGAGCTGTTTTTT. Translation: CASSSTYTGELFF.